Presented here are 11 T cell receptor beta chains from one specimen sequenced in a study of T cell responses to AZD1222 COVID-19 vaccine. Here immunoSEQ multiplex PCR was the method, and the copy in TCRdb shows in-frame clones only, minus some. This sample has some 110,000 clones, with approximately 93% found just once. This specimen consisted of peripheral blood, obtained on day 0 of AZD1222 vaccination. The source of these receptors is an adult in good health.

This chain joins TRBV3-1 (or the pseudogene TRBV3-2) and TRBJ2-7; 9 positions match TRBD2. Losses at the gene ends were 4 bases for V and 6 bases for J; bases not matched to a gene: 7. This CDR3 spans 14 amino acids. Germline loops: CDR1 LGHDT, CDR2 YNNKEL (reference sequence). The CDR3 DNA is TGTGCCAGCAGCCCCCTAGCGGGAAGGGCCGAGCAGTACTTC. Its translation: CASSPLAGRAEQYF.

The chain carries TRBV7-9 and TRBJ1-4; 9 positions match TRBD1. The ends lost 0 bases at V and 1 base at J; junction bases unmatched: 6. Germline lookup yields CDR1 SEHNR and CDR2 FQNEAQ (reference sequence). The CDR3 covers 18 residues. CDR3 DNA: TGTGCCAGCAGCTTAGCCGGGACAGGGTTTGGAACTAATGAAAAACTGTTTTTT. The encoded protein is CASSLAGTGFGTNEKLFF.

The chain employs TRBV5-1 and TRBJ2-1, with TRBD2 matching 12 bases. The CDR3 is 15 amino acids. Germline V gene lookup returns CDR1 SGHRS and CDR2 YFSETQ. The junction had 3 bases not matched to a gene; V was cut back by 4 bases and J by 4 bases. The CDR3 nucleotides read TGCGCCAGCAGCCCACTAGCGGGAGGTTACAATGAGCAGTTCTTC. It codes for CASSPLAGGYNEQFF.

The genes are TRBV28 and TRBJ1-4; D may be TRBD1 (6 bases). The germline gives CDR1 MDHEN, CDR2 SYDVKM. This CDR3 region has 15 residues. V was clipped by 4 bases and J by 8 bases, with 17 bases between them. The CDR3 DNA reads TGTGCCAGCAGTTCGCCAGGGGATGGAAACGAAAAACTGTTTTTT. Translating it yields CASSSPGDGNEKLFF.

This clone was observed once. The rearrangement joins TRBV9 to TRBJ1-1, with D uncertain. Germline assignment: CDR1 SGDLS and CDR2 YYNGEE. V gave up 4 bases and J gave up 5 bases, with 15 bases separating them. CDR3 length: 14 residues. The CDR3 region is CASSPRVSETEAFF. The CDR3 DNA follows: TGTGCCAGCAGCCCCCGGGTGTCTGAGACTGAAGCTTTCTTT.

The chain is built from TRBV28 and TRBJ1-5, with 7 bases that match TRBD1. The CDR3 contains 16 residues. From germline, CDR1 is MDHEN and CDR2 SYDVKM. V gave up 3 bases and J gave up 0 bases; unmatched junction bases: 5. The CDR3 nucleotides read TGTGCCAGCAGTTTCGACAGGGCTATTAGCAATCAGCCCCAGCATTTT. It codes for CASSFDRAISNQPQHF.

CDR3 sequence reads: CASSHRDSPTDTQYF. The CDR3 DNA reads as TGTGCCAGCTCACACCGGGACAGCCCCACAGATACGCAGTATTTT. The chain combines TRBV18 with TRBJ2-3, with 7 bases that match TRBD1. V shed 4 bases and J 2 bases; nucleotides not matched to a gene: 6. Germline V gives CDR1 KGHSH, CDR2 LQKENI. CDR3 length equals 15 residues.

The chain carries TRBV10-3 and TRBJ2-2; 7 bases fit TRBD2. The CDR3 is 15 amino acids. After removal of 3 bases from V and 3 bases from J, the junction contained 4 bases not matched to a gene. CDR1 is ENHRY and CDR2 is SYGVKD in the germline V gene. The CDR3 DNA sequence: TGTGCCATCAGTGACCCTAGCGGCGACACCGGGGAGCTGTTTTTT. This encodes CAISDPSGDTGELFF.

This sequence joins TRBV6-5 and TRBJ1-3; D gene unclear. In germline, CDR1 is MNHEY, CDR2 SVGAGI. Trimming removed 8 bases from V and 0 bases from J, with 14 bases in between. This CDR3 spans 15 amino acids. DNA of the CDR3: TGTGCCAGCCGGTGGGCGATGCCCTCTGGAAACACCATATATTTT. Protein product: CASRWAMPSGNTIYF.

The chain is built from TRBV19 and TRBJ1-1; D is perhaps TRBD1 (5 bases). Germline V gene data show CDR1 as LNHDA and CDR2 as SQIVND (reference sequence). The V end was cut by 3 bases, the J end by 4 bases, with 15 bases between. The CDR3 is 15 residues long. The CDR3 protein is CASSMGGTFATEAFF. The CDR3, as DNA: TGTGCCAGTAGTATGGGGGGGACTTTTGCCACTGAAGCTTTCTTT.

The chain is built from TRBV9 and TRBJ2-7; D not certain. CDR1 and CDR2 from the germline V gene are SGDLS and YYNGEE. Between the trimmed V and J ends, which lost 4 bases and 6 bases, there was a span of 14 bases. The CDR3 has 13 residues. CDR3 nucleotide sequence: TGTGCCAGCAGCCAAAAATCTCAAGGCGAGCAGTACTTC. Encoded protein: CASSQKSQGEQYF.